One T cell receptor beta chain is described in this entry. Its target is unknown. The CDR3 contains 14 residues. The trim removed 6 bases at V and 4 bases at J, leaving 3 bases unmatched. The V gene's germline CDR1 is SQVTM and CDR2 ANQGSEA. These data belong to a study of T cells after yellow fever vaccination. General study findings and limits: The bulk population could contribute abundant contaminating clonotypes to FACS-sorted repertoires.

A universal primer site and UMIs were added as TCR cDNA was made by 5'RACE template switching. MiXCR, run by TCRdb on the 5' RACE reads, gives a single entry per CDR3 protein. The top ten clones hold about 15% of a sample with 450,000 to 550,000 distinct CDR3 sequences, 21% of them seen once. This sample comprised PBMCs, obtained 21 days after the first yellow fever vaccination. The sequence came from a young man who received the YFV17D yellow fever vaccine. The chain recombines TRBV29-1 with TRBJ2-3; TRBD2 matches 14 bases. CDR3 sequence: CSVKGLAGADTQYF. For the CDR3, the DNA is TGCAGCGTGAAGGGACTAGCGGGGGCAGATACGCAGTATTTT.